Each of the 10 T cell receptor beta chains below was sequenced from the same sample in a study of cytomegalovirus exposure and HLA in healthy donors. 13 Jbeta primers and 60 Vbeta primers were used for the PCR. Measured with immunoSEQ multiplex PCR; TCRdb has only the in-frame clones, and not every one. The table includes roughly 100,000 clones, roughly 79% detected once. What was sequenced was PBMCs. The receptors stem from a woman in her thirties or forties in good health and CMV-seronegative.

The genes are TRBV6-5 and TRBJ2-2, with D maybe TRBD1 (5 bases). Trimming cost V 6 bases and J 4 bases, with 12 bases left between them. Germline CDR1 MNHEY, CDR2 SVGAGI. The CDR3 has 14 amino acids. CDR3 nucleotides: TGTGCCAGCAGGATACGACAGCCCACCGGGGAGCTGTTTTTT. This sequence encodes CASRIRQPTGELFF.

The chain couples TRBV28 to TRBJ1-6; the match to TRBD1 covers 7 bases. V was clipped by 5 bases and J by 4 bases; unmatched bases: 5. Per the germline V gene, CDR1 is MDHEN and CDR2 is SYDVKM. This CDR3 region has 15 residues. The CDR3 DNA sequence: TGTGCCAGCAGTCAATGGGACAGTTATAATTCACCCCTCCACTTT. It encodes CASSQWDSYNSPLHF.

The chain employs TRBV2 and TRBJ2-7; the match to TRBD1 covers 10 bases. Germline assignment: CDR1 SNHLY and CDR2 FYNNEI. The CDR3 length is 15 residues. Unmatched junction bases numbered 7, after V lost 5 bases and J lost 3 bases. CDR3: CASSTRTGGVYEQYF. DNA of the CDR3: TGTGCCAGCAGTACACGGACAGGGGGGGTCTACGAGCAGTACTTC.

The chain links TRBV9 to TRBJ2-3, with D perhaps TRBD1 (6 bases). Germline assignment: CDR1 SGDLS and CDR2 YYNGEE. Trimming removed 0 bases from V and 6 bases from J, with 11 bases in between. CDR3 length: 14 residues. The CDR3 nucleotides are TGTGCCAGCAGCGTAGACCTCGGACAGGATACGCAGTATTTT. Residues: CASSVDLGQDTQYF.

This sequence joins TRBV27 and TRBJ2-3, with 8 bases aligning to TRBD2. From germline, CDR1 is MNHEY and CDR2 SMNVEV (reference sequence). Losses at the gene ends were 4 bases for V and 0 bases for J; bases not matched to a gene: 6. The CDR3 runs 16 residues. CDR3 sequence reads: CASSSQIAGSTDTQYF. Written as DNA, the CDR3 is TGTGCCAGCAGTTCTCAAATAGCGGGGAGCACAGATACGCAGTATTTT.

This clone occurred once. CDR3 in amino acids: CASKGAGGEKLFF. In DNA form, the CDR3 reads TGTGCCAGCAAGGGGGCAGGGGGCGAAAAACTGTTTTTT. This sequence joins TRBV2 and TRBJ1-4, with 8 bases that match TRBD1. The V gene end was trimmed by 7 bases and the J gene end by 8 bases; junction bases not matched to a gene: 6. The CDR3 extends over 13 amino acids. Germline V gene data show CDR1 as SNHLY and CDR2 as FYNNEI.

This clone was detected only once. CDR3 sequence (DNA): TGTGCCAGCGCGGACAGATTGAATGAAAAACTGTTTTTT. Translation: CASADRLNEKLFF. This chain links TRBV18 with TRBJ1-4; D may be TRBD1 (6 bases). There are 13 residues in the CDR3. V lost 8 bases to trimming and J lost 5 bases, with 12 bases between them. Germline CDR1 is KGHSH and CDR2 is LQKENI.

The V and J genes are TRBV4-3 and TRBJ2-5, with TRBD2 identical over 14 bases. Trimming at V came to 0 bases and at J to 2 bases, leaving 5 bases not matched to a gene. The CDR3 runs to 18 residues. The germline gives CDR1 LGHNA, CDR2 YSLEER. The CDR3 region has the DNA TGCGCCAGCAGCCAAGAGGGGACTAGCGGGGGACTACAAGAGACCCAGTACTTC. It is translated as CASSQEGTSGGLQETQYF.

The chain recombines TRBV29-1 with TRBJ2-1, with D uncertain. The V end was cut by 7 bases, the J end by 6 bases, with 13 bases between. The CDR3 totals 12 residues. The germline CDR1 and CDR2 sequences are SQVTM and ANQGSEA. CDR3 sequence (DNA): TGCAGCGGCCTTGTGGAGACCAATGAGCAGTTCTTC. The encoded protein is CSGLVETNEQFF.

Written as DNA, the CDR3 is TGTGCCAGCAGCATTGGACAGGGATCCTACGAGCAGTACTTC. It codes for CASSIGQGSYEQYF. The chain is built from TRBV5-6 and TRBJ2-7, with 8 bases fitting TRBD1. The length of the CDR3 is 14 residues. Trimming took 4 bases from V and 1 from J; bases not matched to a gene: 4. The germline gives CDR1 SGHDT, CDR2 YYEEEE.